The clone carrying this T cell receptor beta chain came up many times. This sample was taken from a study of regulatory T cells in long-lasting Graves disease. The authors built TCR beta libraries using iRepertoire HTBI primers and Arm-PCR of CDR3 regions. TCRdb ran MiXCR on the multiplex PCR reads and lists one entry per CDR3 protein. Among under 450,000 distinct CDR3 sequences listed, about a quarter were seen once. Noted time point: persistent/refractory GD, antithyroid drugs over 5 years with positive TRAb. From PBMCs, RNA was extracted and then used to make the TCR library. The CDR3 covers 16 residues. Germline V gives CDR1 GTSNPN, CDR2 SVGIG (reference sequence).

This chain connects TRBV30 to TRBJ1-2, with D possibly TRBD1 on 6 matching bases. The TCR originated in a female donor with Graves disease. The specimen comprised peripheral blood mononuclear cells (PBMCs), sampled when the disease was refractory, from a patient treated with antithyroid drugs. The CDR3 DNA reads as TGTGTCCTTCGAGGGGGAGTTTGGAAGGCTAACTATGGCTACACCTTC. This encodes CVLRGGVWKANYGYTF.